This T cell receptor beta chain was recorded in a study of blood T cells in healthy people across ages. CDR1 is LGHDT, CDR2 YNNKEL, per germline (reference sequence). V lost 4 bases and J lost 5; bases outside the gene matches: 8. This CDR3 spans 15 amino acids. A second PCR of about 6 to 12 cycles used a sample-barcoded 5' primer and a J-beta primer mix. MiXCR, applied by TCRdb to the 5' RACE reads, yields one record per CDR3 protein. The top ten hold roughly 8.2% of the sample, which has some 1.4 million distinct CDR3 sequences, roughly 40% seen once. V is TRBV3-1 and J is TRBJ2-1, with 7 nucleotides matching TRBD1. The clonotype comes from a woman between 18 and 30 years old in good health. Specimen: blood. CDR3 sequence reads: CASSLRGQGNNEQFF. Written as DNA, the CDR3 is TGTGCCAGCAGCCTAAGGGGGCAGGGGAACAATGAGCAGTTCTTC.